This TCR beta chain was obtained from a study of prognosis after radiotherapy for stage I lung cancer. Study as a whole: Several patients had tumors that were squamous cell carcinoma, and about a dozen had adenocarcinoma.

From genomic DNA, TCR beta CDR3 was amplified by two-round multiplex PCR. Amplification in first-round PCR relied on primers specific to each TRBV and TRBJ gene. In TCRdb, the multiplex PCR reads were re-called with MiXCR into one record per CDR3 protein. This sample has 20,000 or so distinct CDR3 sequences, with approximately 39% found just once. V was trimmed by 2 bases and J by 8 bases, leaving 7 bases between them. Germline V gives CDR1 MNHEY, CDR2 SVGAGI. This CDR3 is 12 amino acids long. This clonotype is medium-sized within its sample. The sequencing here drew on PBMCs, taken before or after stereotactic body radiation therapy (not recorded which). This receptor was obtained from a donor over 45 with non-small cell lung cancer. The gene calls are TRBV6-5 and TRBJ2-1; D is unresolved. The CDR3 region is CASSYTRDEQFF. Here the CDR3 DNA reads TGTGCCAGCAGTTACACCCGGGATGAGCAGTTCTTC.